This TCR beta chain was documented in a study of shared clonotypes between healthy human individuals (TCRdb year 2020). About the full investigation: The cohort comprised two women and a few men aged 18 to 49 years. For each donor, CD4 naive and CD4 memory were each given three plates, CD8 naive was given two plates, and CD8 memory was given one plate. To increase sequencing depth and limit assay-specific biases, different laboratories used diverse techniques to prepare libraries and sequence TCR repertoires. Between about 0.9 and 8.9 billion PBMCs per donor were obtained by leukapheresis. Blood TCR repertoires of roughly 5 healthy adults were deeply sequenced to estimate repertoire size and the extent of clonotype sharing between individuals. The paper's findings and limits, for the study overall: Compared with non-shared clonotypes, clonotypes shared by all four sorted-subset donors had higher generation probabilities. Naive subsets generally had larger estimated clonotype richness than memory subsets. Only blood was sampled, and tissue TCR repertoires likely differ from those in blood. Rarefaction of sorted-subset datasets indicated incomplete sequencing despite the large sequencing depth. The small number of donors limited the genetic and exposure-history diversity represented. Across a handful of donors, around 5.4% of naive CD4, 3.5% of naive CD8, 2.3% of memory CD4, and about 0.44% of memory CD8 clonotypes were shared. Pairwise subsampling indicated that sequencing depth was expected to affect the degree of clonotype sharing among donors.

TCR CDR3 regions were amplified from genomic DNA by multiplex PCR using the deep immunoSEQ assay. For each cell subset, the extracted genomic DNA was distributed evenly across all wells of several immunoSEQ 96-well plates, and each plate served as one replicate. Each replicate PCR for sorted subsets received about 200 ng genomic DNA, equal to about 30,000 T cell genomes. Purified libraries were quantified with a Qubit 3.0 fluorometer, sized on a Bioanalyzer 2100, and re-quantified with the KAPA Library Quantification kit. A separate single-read 150-cycle Illumina NextSeq 550 flow cell was used to sequence each immunoSEQ 96-well plate. As for the authors' bioinformatics: Because the immunoSEQ output included only junctional sequences and no quality scores, the filtering could not be the same as the filtering used for full-length reads. To assign V/J genes and CDR3, sequences were annotated using PyIR, a Python wrapper for IgBLAST v1.9, with IMGT germline references. Reads were filtered out if the reads had weak V/J assignments (E-value above 1e-6), no CDR3, stop codons, out-of-frame junctions, or ambiguous translated residues. V3J clonotypes were defined as sequences sharing an identical inferred V gene, J gene, and CDR3 amino acid sequence. Percentage overlap between repertoires was computed as shared unique clonotypes divided by the size of the smaller repertoire. Richness of each repertoire was evaluated using RTK rarefaction, the Chao1 estimator, and Recon v2.1 estimates of unobserved clonotypes. Generation probabilities were computed with OLGA for all TCRbeta clonotypes obtained by the gDNA method from four donors. TCRdb re-hosts the immuneACCESS table, in-frame sequences only. Its copies lack some clones; in the studies checked, an unresolved V gene accounts for under half of them, and the cause for the rest is not known. The DNA was the basis for D and trimming; V, J and clone size are from that table. This sample comprises over a million clones, 70% to 80% of them detected only once. The ten largest clones add up to 0.55% to 0.7% of the sample.

This clone was counted only a few times. Which antigen it targets is not known. No qualities accompany the bases; no much larger clone lies one base away. Donors were healthy HIV-negative adults with no recently reported acute infections or vaccinations. All donors were Caucasian adults living in Nashville, Tennessee, USA. CD4+ T cells were enriched through magnetic negative selection, after which naive cells were positively selected on CD45RA and the remaining negative fraction served as the memory subset. Blood was collected by leukapheresis, and PBMCs were isolated by Ficoll-Histopaque density gradient centrifugation and then cryopreserved in liquid nitrogen vapor phase. Analytical flow cytometry was used to check the purity and quantity of every magnetically sorted T cell population. Genomic DNA was isolated from every sorted fraction and measured by UV absorbance on a Nanodrop 2000c. CDR1 is given as SGHTA and CDR2 as FQGTGA, both from the germline V gene. V is clipped by 5 bases and J by 6 bases, and the sequence between their germline boundaries is 14 bases long. Its CDR3 holds 14 amino acids, cysteine through phenylalanine. The only DNA kept is the CDR3, 42 bases in frame from the first base.

The sample consisted of memory CD4+ T cells from PBMCs. The cell subset or site label for this specimen denotes: CD45RA-negative fraction. The chain joins TRBV7-3 to TRBJ2-1; the D region possibly corresponds to TRBD1 (6 bases align). The receptor comes from a man between 18 and 29 years old in good health. Some clones in this sample may be carry-over from other donors' samples. The CDR3 is CASSNSQGSNEQFF. The DNA sequence is given as TGTGCCAGCAGCAACTCACAGGGTAGCAATGAGCAGTTCTTC.